One sample yielded the 21 T cell receptor beta chains listed below, sequenced in a study of regulatory T cells in long-lasting Graves disease. CDR3-region Arm-PCR and iRepertoire HTBI primers produced the TCR beta libraries. In TCRdb, the multiplex PCR reads were re-called with MiXCR into one record per CDR3 protein. The sample gives roughly 470,000 distinct CDR3 sequences, under 25% of which show up once; 7% to 10% is in the top ten. Described time point: persistent/refractory GD, antithyroid drugs over 5 years with positive TRAb. Making the TCR library involved RNA that had been extracted from PBMCs. Sequenced material: peripheral blood mononuclear cells (PBMCs), taken when the disease was refractory, from a patient treated with antithyroid drugs. The origin of the receptors is a female donor with Graves disease.

The table lists this clonotype with many counts. In DNA form, the CDR3 reads TGTGCCACCAGTGATTTATCTGACAGCCCCTACGAGCAGTACTTC. It specifies CATSDLSDSPYEQYF. V usage is TRBV24-1 and J usage is TRBJ2-7; perhaps TRBD1 as D (5 bases). Looked up from germline, CDR1 is KGHDR and CDR2 is SFDVKD. Trimming removed 1 base at V and 2 bases at J, with 11 bases between. The CDR3 consists of 15 residues.

As to this clonotype: A junction end diverges from the germline sequence, so it may reflect a read error. The CDR3 nucleotides are TGTGCCATCAGTTGGGGTGGTGCAGCTTTCTTT. Amino acids: CAISWGGAAFF. The chain combines TRBV12-3 or TRBV12-4 with TRBJ1-1; no firm D call. The CDR3 loop spans 11 amino acids.

The chain uses TRBV6-1 and TRBJ2-7, with a tentative D call TRBD1 (6 bases). Trimming removed 0 bases at V and 2 bases at J, with 11 bases between. Germline V gene sequence: CDR1 MNHNS, CDR2 SASEGT. The CDR3 covers 15 residues. The DNA of the CDR3 is TGTGCCAGCAGTGAAGCGGGACACCCAACCTACGAGCAGTACTTC. Its translation is CASSEAGHPTYEQYF.

The J gene is TRBJ2-1, the V gene TRBV7-3; possible D gene TRBD2, 5 bases. Deletions cut 1 base from V and 5 bases from J, with 12 bases between. The CDR3 loop spans 15 amino acids. Per germline, CDR1 SGHTA and CDR2 FQGTGA. CDR3 protein: CASSLRLPEDNEQFF. CDR3 DNA: TGTGCCAGCAGCTTAAGACTCCCGGAGGACAATGAGCAGTTCTTC.

As to this clonotype: This may stem from a read error, because a much larger clone lies one nucleotide away. CDR3 coding DNA: TGTGCCAGCAGTTTCCGGGACAGGCAGTGGCGGCCCCAGCATTTT. It codes for CASSFRDRQWRPQHF. J is TRBJ1-5 and V is TRBV28; 8 nucleotides align to TRBD1. Germline CDR1 and CDR2: MDHEN and SYDVKM. The CDR3 has 15 amino acids. J lost 9 bases, V lost 3 bases, and 10 bases had no gene match.

With regard to this clonotype: Germline is not matched at one junction end, which may reflect a read error. V is TRBV7-9 and J is TRBJ2-2; D may match TRBD1 or TRBD2 (5 bases each). Germline-derived CDR1 and CDR2 are SEHNR and FQNEAQ (reference sequence). This CDR3 is 14 amino acids long. CDR3 amino acids: CASSPGRVAGVLFF. The CDR3, as DNA: TGTGCCAGCAGCCCCGGCAGGGTCGCCGGGGTGCTGTTTTTT.

This clonotype appeared a few times. The chain has TRBV7-9 and TRBJ1-2; possible D gene TRBD1, 5 bases. This CDR3 has 15 amino acids. The V gene's germline CDR1 is SEHNR and CDR2 FQNEAQ (reference sequence). Deletions cut 0 bases from V and 10 bases from J, with 18 bases between. The CDR3 here is CASSLALGTLWHYTF. The CDR3 nucleotides read TGTGCCAGCAGCTTAGCGCTGGGGACCTTATGGCACTACACCTTC.

The chain joins TRBV20-1 to TRBJ2-3; no definite D call. This CDR3 contains 14 residues. Germline CDR1 DFQATT, CDR2 SNEGSKA (reference sequence). The germline V and J ends were trimmed by 5 bases and 4 bases, with 16 bases remaining between them. This chain's CDR3 is CSAPDIFDADTQYF. CDR3 nucleotides: TGCAGTGCTCCCGACATCTTCGATGCAGATACGCAGTATTTT.

This clonotype was seen only a few times. The chain has TRBV6-1 and TRBJ2-5; unclear D gene. V lost 6 bases, J lost 1 base, and 9 bases lay in between. Per the germline V gene, CDR1 is MNHNS and CDR2 is SASEGT. The CDR3 runs to 13 residues. The CDR3 DNA reads as TGTGCCAGCAGGAAGGGTAGCCAAGAGACCCAGTACTTC. The encoded protein is CASRKGSQETQYF.

The chain employs TRBV19 and TRBJ1-1, with 9 bases identical to TRBD1. Germline-derived CDR1 and CDR2 are LNHDA and SQIVND (reference sequence). The CDR3 covers 16 residues. With 4 bases clipped from V and 4 bases from J, the junction kept 10 bases outside the gene matches. For the CDR3, the DNA is TGTGCCAGTAGTAAAGTAAACAGGGGGCCGAGCACTGAAGCTTTCTTT. It yields the protein CASSKVNRGPSTEAFF.

This clonotype was observed many times. The chain employs TRBV6-1 and TRBJ1-5; D gene ambiguous. V was clipped by 5 bases and J by 3 bases, with 8 bases between them. In germline, CDR1 is MNHNS, CDR2 SASEGT. The CDR3 extends over 13 amino acids. The CDR3 reads CASSRRLNQPQHF. DNA of the CDR3: TGTGCCAGCAGTCGTAGACTCAATCAGCCCCAGCATTTT.

This clonotype was counted ten times or more. V gene TRBV28 combines with J gene TRBJ2-7, with TRBD2 matching over 13 bases. Germline CDR1 is MDHEN and CDR2 is SYDVKM. The CDR3 extends over 15 amino acids. Trimming cost V 6 bases and J 4 bases; bases outside gene matches: 6. In nucleotides, the CDR3 is TGTGCCAGCAGGAGACTAGCGGGAGGTGGGTACGAGCAGTACTTC. Translating gives CASRRLAGGGYEQYF.

The V and J genes are TRBV29-1 and TRBJ1-1; no reliable D call. V gave up 7 bases and J gave up 10 bases, with 16 bases separating them. This CDR3 comprises 11 residues. CDR1 is SQVTM and CDR2 is ANQGSEA in the germline V gene. The CDR3, as DNA: TGCAGCGCCACCGACCCCCGCGTAGCTTTCTTT. Protein sequence: CSATDPRVAFF.

The table lists this clonotype with a few counts. The chain employs TRBV7-2 and TRBJ2-2, with 11 bases lining up with TRBD2. This CDR3 is 18 amino acids long. The germline CDR1 and CDR2 sequences are SGHTA and FQGNSA. Unmatched junction bases numbered 14, after V lost 5 bases and J lost 6 bases. The CDR3 protein is CASSLLAGGNVRSGELFF. CDR3 DNA sequence: TGTGCCAGCAGCCTTCTAGCGGGAGGAAATGTCAGGTCCGGGGAGCTGTTTTTT.

The V and J genes are TRBV19 and TRBJ1-1; D gene uncertain. Germline values: CDR1 LNHDA, CDR2 SQIVND (reference sequence). The CDR3 sequence is 12 residues long. Trimming stripped 7 bases from V and 5 bases from J, with 11 bases between. The CDR3 region has the DNA TGTGCCAGTAAACGAGGGATGACTGAAGCTTTCTTT. Translating gives CASKRGMTEAFF.

This clonotype was seen at least ten times. The DNA of the CDR3 is TGTGCCACCATGGGGAAAGGGAACACTGAAGCTTTCTTT. This sequence encodes CATMGKGNTEAFF. V and J are TRBV28 and TRBJ1-1; no clear D. Germline V lookup: CDR1 MDHEN, CDR2 SYDVKM. Trimming removed 10 bases at V and 1 base at J, with 13 bases between. The CDR3 loop spans 13 amino acids.

This clonotype was detected ten times or more. The chain joins TRBV27 to TRBJ1-2; 7 bases map to TRBD1. V dropped 6 bases and J dropped 12; count of bases not matched to a gene: 16. Germline V gene lookup returns CDR1 MNHEY and CDR2 SMNVEV (reference sequence). The CDR3 consists of 14 residues. CDR3 sequence: CASRRPDRADSHTF. CDR3 DNA sequence: TGTGCCAGCAGACGACCCGACAGGGCTGATTCGCACACCTTC.

This clonotype has more than one count but fewer than ten. The chain recombines TRBV6-1 with TRBJ2-2; maybe TRBD2 (6 bases). Germline V gene data show CDR1 as MNHNS and CDR2 as SASEGT. The CDR3 contains 16 residues. Trimming took off 5 bases at V and 4 bases at J, with 17 bases between the two ends. The CDR3 coding sequence is TGTGCCAGCAGTAGCACTAGCACCCGTGCCACCGGGGAGCTGTTTTTT. Residues: CASSSTSTRATGELFF.

The chain combines TRBV20-1 with TRBJ1-5; TRBD1 matches at 8 bases. Germline values: CDR1 DFQATT, CDR2 SNEGSKA (reference sequence). Trimming at V came to 6 bases and at J to 5 bases, leaving 15 bases not matched to a gene. The CDR3 length is 16 residues. CDR3 DNA sequence: TGCAGTGCCAGTTTGGACGGACAGGGTAGAGATCAGCCCCAGCATTTT. This gives the protein CSASLDGQGRDQPQHF.

Many counts were recorded for this clonotype. This rearrangement joins TRBV20-1 to TRBJ2-7; the match to TRBD2 covers 11 bases. The J segment lost 0 bases and the V segment lost 1 base, leaving 11 bases of the junction unmatched. Germline V CDR1 and CDR2: DFQATT, SNEGSKA (reference sequence). The CDR3 runs 18 residues. As DNA, the CDR3 is TGCAGTGCTAGAGGGACTAGCGGGTGGGGAGGGTCCTCCTACGAGCAGTACTTC. Translation gives CSARGTSGWGGSSYEQYF.

This clonotype was picked up a small number of times. V is TRBV30 and J is TRBJ2-7; D is perhaps TRBD1 (5 bases). Trimming stripped 1 base from V and 3 bases from J, with 16 bases between. Germline V gene sequence: CDR1 GTSNPN, CDR2 SVGIG (reference sequence). The CDR3 totals 15 residues. CDR3 bases: TGTGCCTGGAGTGGAACTAAGGGGTCTCACTACGAGCAGTACTTC. This gives the protein CAWSGTKGSHYEQYF.